Shown below are 9 T cell receptor beta chains from a single sample sequenced in a study of response to subunit inactivated influenza vaccine. TCRdb reprocessed the RT-PCR reads via MiXCR and lists one record per CDR3 protein. The sample carries some 570,000 distinct CDR3 sequences, approximately 11% recorded once. These same data were also listed under a study on T cells expressing NK-cell markers. That report adds: 5'RACE template switching with UMIs produced the TCR beta cDNA.

The sequences come from PBMCs from blood, collected on the day of vaccination. Source of these receptors: a man aged 50 to 59 who received an inactivated influenza vaccine.

Here the CDR3 DNA reads TGCAGTGCTGACAACAGGTTTGCTGAAGCTTTCTTT. Translated: CSADNRFAEAFF. This rearrangement joins TRBV20-1 to TRBJ1-1; TRBD1 is a possible D gene (5 bases). Germline lookup yields CDR1 DFQATT and CDR2 SNEGSKA (reference sequence). Trimming pared 5 bases from V and 6 bases from J, leaving 13 bases between. This CDR3 contains 12 residues.

The V gene is TRBV12-3 or TRBV12-4, the J gene TRBJ1-1; 8 positions match TRBD1. Germline trimming cut 8 bases from V and 0 bases from J; bases unmatched to any gene: 11. CDR3 length: 16 residues. The CDR3 DNA sequence: TGTGCCAGCGCTCGAGGGGGACAGGTAATGAACACTGAAGCTTTCTTT. As protein: CASARGGQVMNTEAFF.

The chain combines TRBV30 with TRBJ2-7; no clear D. Trimming shortened V by 2 bases and J by 1 base, and 15 bases separated the two germline ends. Germline V CDR1 and CDR2: GTSNPN, SVGIG (reference sequence). The CDR3 is 15 residues long. CDR3 nucleotide sequence: TGTGCCTGGAGTTCACGGGCAGCGCCTTCCTACGAGCAGTACTTC. It translates to CAWSSRAAPSYEQYF.

This clonotype appeared a few times. This chain joins TRBV6-2 or TRBV6-3 and TRBJ2-7, with D possibly matching TRBD1 (6 bases). The CDR3 is 14 residues long. The V and J ends lost 0 bases and 3 bases respectively, with 9 bases between them. Germline loops: CDR1 MNHEY, CDR2 SVGEGT. DNA for the CDR3: TGTGCCAGCAGTTACTCGGGGACATTCTACGAGCAGTACTTC. Encoded protein: CASSYSGTFYEQYF.

The J gene is TRBJ1-2, the V gene TRBV12-3 or TRBV12-4; 7 nucleotides match TRBD1. The CDR3 is 12 residues long. With V trimmed by 8 bases and J by 8 bases, 8 bases remained unmatched. The chain's CDR3 is CASGDRAGGYTF. CDR3 DNA: TGTGCCAGCGGCGACAGGGCTGGGGGCTACACCTTC.

The chain recombines TRBV12-3 or TRBV12-4 with TRBJ1-1; weak D call: TRBD1 (5 bases). Trimming took off 6 bases at V and 4 bases at J, with 15 bases between the two ends. CDR3 size: 14 residues. CDR3 sequence (DNA): TGTGCCAGCAGAAGACAGTCGGGGCCCACTGAAGCTTTCTTT. Translation gives CASRRQSGPTEAFF.

This clonotype was counted only a few times. The chain couples TRBV5-1 to TRBJ2-3; 10 positions agree with TRBD2. Per the germline V gene, CDR1 is SGHRS and CDR2 is YFSETQ. V was clipped by 2 bases and J by 5 bases; unmatched bases: 11. The CDR3 loop spans 17 amino acids. As DNA, the CDR3 is TGCGCCAGCAGCTTACAAGCGGGAGGGCCCTTAGGAGATACGCAGTATTTT. Protein sequence: CASSLQAGGPLGDTQYF.

This clonotype was recorded many times. This chain connects TRBV7-9 to TRBJ1-4; unclear D gene. CDR3 length: 14 residues. Germline CDR1 is SEHNR and CDR2 is FQNEAQ (reference sequence). Trimming cost V 5 bases and J 3 bases, with 10 bases left between them. DNA of the CDR3: TGTGCCAGCAGCCCGGACGGACCTAATGAAAAACTGTTTTTT. Translation gives CASSPDGPNEKLFF.

This sequence joins TRBV21-1 and TRBJ2-5; TRBD1 is taken as the D call from the table, unchecked against the DNA. TRBV21-1 is a pseudogene. The CDR3 contains 18 residues. The CDR3 protein is CASSKKRGDRSEGETQYF. In nucleotides, the CDR3 is TGTGCCAGCAGCAAAAAAAGGGGGGACAGATCGGAGGGAGAGACCCAGTACTTC.